This entry features one TCR beta chain sequence. Its antigen is unidentified. The CDR3 length is 16 residues. Germline V gene data show CDR1 as GTSNPN and CDR2 as SVGIG (reference sequence). V gave up 2 bases and J gave up 5 bases, with 21 bases separating them. The PCR made use of 60 Vbeta and 13 Jbeta primers. Profiled with immunoSEQ multiplex PCR; TCRdb holds only in-frame clones, not every one. Of about 100,000 clones listed, about 77% are singletons. This entry is derived from a study of cytomegalovirus exposure and HLA in healthy donors. Study in general: Some 85 million unique TCRs from HLA-typed donors were held in an early data release. General study results and limits: For presence/absence analyses, sequencing depth was assumed to be roughly uniform across donors. The study flagged some 170 TCR beta chains as cytomegalovirus-associated.

The study sampled nominally healthy donors, though unrecorded immune exposures were likely. This chain joins TRBV30 and TRBJ1-2; D call uncertain. The TCR was taken from a woman younger than 30 in good health and CMV-seropositive. The sequencing sample was made of PBMCs. CDR3 region: CAWSKGRQNGIYGYTF. The CDR3 DNA is TGTGCCTGGAGTAAGGGTAGGCAGAACGGGATATATGGCTACACCTTC.